There are many counts of the clone carrying this TCR beta chain. The data were taken from a study of regulatory T cells in long-lasting Graves disease. Arm-PCR of CDR3 regions and iRepertoire HTBI primers were used to build TCR beta libraries. A single record per CDR3 protein comes from TCRdb applying MiXCR to the multiplex PCR reads. The data hold a few hundred thousand distinct CDR3 sequences, with 16% observed a single time. Time point indicated: newly diagnosed GD, antithyroid drugs for less than 3 months. RNA from PBMCs was the source of the TCR library. Blood from the periphery, around 10 milliliters in all, was drawn into EDTA tubes. The germline gives CDR1 SGHNT, CDR2 YENEEA. The ends were cut back, 1 base at V and 4 bases at J, with 9 bases in the middle. The CDR3 contains 14 residues. A further study also used this sample, focusing on T cells in Graves' hyperthyroidism and ophthalmopathy. That study reports: Exclusion of a patient resulted from uncontrolled infection, other autoimmune disease, pregnancy or lactation. Initially, a first-round RT-PCR of the TCR CDR3 employed the HTBI primer set.

The material sequenced was peripheral blood mononuclear cells (PBMCs), taken at new diagnosis, from a patient treated with antithyroid drugs. This sequence was found in a man aged 40-55 years with Graves disease. The chain couples TRBV11-3 to TRBJ2-3; D is possibly TRBD2 (5 bases). The CDR3 nucleotides read TGTGCCAGCAGCTTAGCTCGGGGTTCAGATACGCAGTATTTT. Translated: CASSLARGSDTQYF.